This is a list of T cell receptor beta chains from one sample in a study of patients and donors after allogeneic stem cell transplantation. TCRdb re-called the RT-PCR reads through MiXCR, storing one row per CDR3 protein. The table shows approximately 200,000 distinct CDR3 sequences, with 41% occurring only once. Sequencing was performed on blood, either unsorted or a sorted T cell fraction (not recorded which). The source is a human donor who was either an allogeneic HSCT recipient or a stem cell or donor lymphocyte infusion donor (not recorded which). It is not recorded whose cells these are; they may come from a transplant donor. Each CDR3 is given with its conserved first and last residue. Fields, in order: clone size, J gene, V gene, D gene, CDR3 protein, CDR3 DNA. The D gene is left open where the match is weak. For some rows the clone size is stated as once, few or many, or as a class when expanded; others skip it.

-	TRBJ2-7	TRBV6-5	-	CASSYSDSPTYEQYF	TGTGCCAGCAGTTACTCCGACAGTCCTACCTACGAGCAGTACTTC
-	TRBJ1-2	TRBV12-3/TRBV12-4	-	CASSLRLDYGYTF	TGTGCCAGCAGCCTACGGCTCGACTATGGCTACACCTTC
once	TRBJ1-2	TRBV29-1	TRBD1	CSVHNRGEGYGYTF	TGCAGCGTTCACAACAGGGGCGAAGGCTATGGCTACACCTTC
few	TRBJ1-1	TRBV7-2	-	CASSFSGRVGAFF	TGTGCCAGCAGCTTTTCCGGACGCGTTGGGGCTTTCTTT
few	TRBJ1-1	TRBV5-1	TRBD1	CASSPAGGQAFF	TGCGCCAGCAGCCCCGCAGGGGGCCAAGCTTTCTTT
few	TRBJ1-1	TRBV12-3/TRBV12-4	-	CASSLREGSEAFF	TGTGCCAGCAGTTTAAGGGAGGGCAGTGAAGCTTTCTTT
-	TRBJ2-1	TRBV12-3/TRBV12-4	-	CASSLQSLSYNEQFF	TGTGCCAGCAGTTTACAGAGTCTCTCCTACAATGAGCAGTTCTTC
-	TRBJ1-5	TRBV5-1	-	CASSLRSGSNQPQHF	TGCGCCAGCAGCTTGCGGTCCGGAAGCAATCAGCCCCAGCATTTT
-	TRBJ2-3	TRBV6-2/TRBV6-3	-	CASSYLTPRGSDTQYF	TGTGCCAGCAGTTACCTGACCCCCCGAGGTTCAGATACGCAGTATTTT
-	TRBJ2-3	TRBV10-3	TRBD2	CAISRTSGTPTDTQYF	TGTGCCATCAGCAGGACTAGCGGGACACCCACAGATACGCAGTATTTT
few	TRBJ2-3	TRBV29-1	-	CSAAIADTQYF	TGCAGCGCGGCCATAGCAGATACGCAGTATTTT
-	TRBJ1-2	TRBV11-2	-	CASSLYQGINYGYTF	TGTGCCAGCAGCTTATACCAGGGGATTAACTATGGCTACACCTTC
few	TRBJ1-1	TRBV6-5	-	CASSYLRGDTEAFF	TGTGCCAGCAGTTATTTGCGTGGTGACACTGAAGCTTTCTTT
-	TRBJ1-5	TRBV18	-	CASSPRGPSSNQPQHF	TGTGCCAGCTCACCACGAGGGCCGAGTAGCAATCAGCCCCAGCATTTT
few	TRBJ2-2	TRBV4-1	-	CASSQTMATGLSSGELFF	TGCGCCAGCAGCCAAACGATGGCAACCGGCTTAAGCTCCGGGGAGCTGTTTTTT
-	TRBJ1-2	TRBV29-1	-	CSVQTGIDYGYTF	TGCAGCGTTCAAACAGGAATCGACTATGGCTACACCTTC
few	TRBJ1-2	TRBV15	-	CATSRDTTVLGDYGYTF	TGTGCCACCAGCAGAGACACGACAGTCCTCGGTGACTATGGCTACACCTTC
few	TRBJ1-5	TRBV7-9	-	CASSVLDQPQHF	TGTGCCAGCAGCGTGCTCGATCAGCCCCAGCATTTT